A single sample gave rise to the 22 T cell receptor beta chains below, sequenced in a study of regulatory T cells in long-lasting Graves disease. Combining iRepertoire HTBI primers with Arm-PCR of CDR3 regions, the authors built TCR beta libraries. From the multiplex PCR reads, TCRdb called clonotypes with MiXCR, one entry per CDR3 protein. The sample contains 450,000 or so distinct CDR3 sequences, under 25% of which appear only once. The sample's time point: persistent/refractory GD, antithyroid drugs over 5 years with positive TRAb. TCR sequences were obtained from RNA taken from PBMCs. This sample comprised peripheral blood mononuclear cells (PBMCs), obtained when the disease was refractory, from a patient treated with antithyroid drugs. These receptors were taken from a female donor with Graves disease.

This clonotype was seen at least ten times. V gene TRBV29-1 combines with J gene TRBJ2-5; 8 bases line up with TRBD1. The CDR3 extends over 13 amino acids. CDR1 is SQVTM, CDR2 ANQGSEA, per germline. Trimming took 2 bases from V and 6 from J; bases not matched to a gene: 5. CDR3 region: CSVEPGGGKTQYF. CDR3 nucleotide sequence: TGCAGCGTTGAACCAGGGGGCGGAAAGACCCAGTACTTC.

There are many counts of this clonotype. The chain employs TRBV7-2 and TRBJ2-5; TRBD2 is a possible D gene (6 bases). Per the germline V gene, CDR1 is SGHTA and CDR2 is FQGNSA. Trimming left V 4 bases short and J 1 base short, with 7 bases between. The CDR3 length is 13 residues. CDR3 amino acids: CASSSGVQETQYF. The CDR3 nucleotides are TGTGCCAGCAGCTCGGGGGTCCAAGAGACCCAGTACTTC.

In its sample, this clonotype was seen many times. The CDR3 DNA reads TGTGCCACCAGCGGGCAGTTGAACACTGAAGCTTTCTTT. Protein: CATSGQLNTEAFF. V is TRBV15 and J is TRBJ1-1; D not resolved. This CDR3 region has 13 residues. Germline CDR1 LNHNV, CDR2 YYDKDF (reference sequence). Trimming pared 5 bases from V and 0 bases from J, leaving 7 bases between.

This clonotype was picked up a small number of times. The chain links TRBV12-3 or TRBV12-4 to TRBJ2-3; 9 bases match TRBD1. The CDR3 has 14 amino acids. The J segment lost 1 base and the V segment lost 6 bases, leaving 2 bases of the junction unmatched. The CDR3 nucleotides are TGTGCCAGCAGCACAGGGGGCGGCACAGATACGCAGTATTTT. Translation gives CASSTGGGTDTQYF.

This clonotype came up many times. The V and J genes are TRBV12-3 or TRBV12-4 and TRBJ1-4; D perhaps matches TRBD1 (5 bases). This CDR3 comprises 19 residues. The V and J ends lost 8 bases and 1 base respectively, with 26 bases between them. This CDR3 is CASRYTFLRGSETNEKLFF. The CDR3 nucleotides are TGTGCCAGCCGTTACACCTTTTTGCGGGGGAGTGAAACTAATGAAAAACTGTTTTTT.

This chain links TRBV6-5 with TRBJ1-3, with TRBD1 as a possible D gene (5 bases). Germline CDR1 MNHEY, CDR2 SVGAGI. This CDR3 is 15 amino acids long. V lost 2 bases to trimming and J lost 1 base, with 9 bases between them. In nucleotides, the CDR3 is TGTGCCAGCAGTTACCGGGACGGATCTGGAAACACCATATATTTT. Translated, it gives CASSYRDGSGNTIYF.

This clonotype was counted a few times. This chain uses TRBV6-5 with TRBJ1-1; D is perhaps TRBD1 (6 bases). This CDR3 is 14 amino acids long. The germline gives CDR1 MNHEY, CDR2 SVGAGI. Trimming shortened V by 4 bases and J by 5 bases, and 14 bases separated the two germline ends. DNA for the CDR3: TGTGCCAGCAGTTTCGGGGGGGGCCTAACTGAAGCTTTCTTT. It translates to CASSFGGGLTEAFF.

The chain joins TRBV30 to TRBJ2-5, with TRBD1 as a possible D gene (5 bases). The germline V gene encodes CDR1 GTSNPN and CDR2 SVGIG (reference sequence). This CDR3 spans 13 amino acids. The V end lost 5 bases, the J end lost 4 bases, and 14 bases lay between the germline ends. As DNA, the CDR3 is TGTGCCTGGGGACGCCAGGGTGGAGAGACCCAGTACTTC. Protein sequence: CAWGRQGGETQYF.

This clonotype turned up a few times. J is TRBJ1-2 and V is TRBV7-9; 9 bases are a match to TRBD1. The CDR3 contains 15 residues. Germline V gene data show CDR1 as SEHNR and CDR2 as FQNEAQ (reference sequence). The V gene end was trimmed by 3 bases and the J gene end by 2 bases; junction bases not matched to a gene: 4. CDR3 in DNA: TGTGCCAGCAGCTTGACCGGACAGGGGAACTATGGCTACACCTTC. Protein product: CASSLTGQGNYGYTF. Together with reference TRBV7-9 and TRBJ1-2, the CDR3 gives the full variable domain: DTGVSQNPRHKITKRGQNVTFRCDPISEHNRLYWYRQTLGQGPEFLTYFQNEAQLEKSRLLSDRFSAERPKGSFSTLEIQRTEQGDSAMYLCASSLTGQGNYGYTFGSGTRLTVV.

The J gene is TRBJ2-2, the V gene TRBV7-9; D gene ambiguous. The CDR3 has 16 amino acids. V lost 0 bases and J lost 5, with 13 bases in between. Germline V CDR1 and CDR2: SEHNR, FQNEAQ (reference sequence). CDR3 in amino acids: CASSLARAVGTGELFF. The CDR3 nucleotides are TGTGCCAGCAGCTTAGCCCGGGCCGTAGGGACCGGGGAGCTGTTTTTT.

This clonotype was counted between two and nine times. This CDR3 reads CASSARQNEKLFF. The CDR3 nucleotides are TGTGCCAGCAGCGCCAGACAGAATGAAAAACTGTTTTTT. V usage is TRBV7-9 and J usage is TRBJ1-4; maybe TRBD1 (5 bases). Germline CDR1 SEHNR, CDR2 FQNEAQ (reference sequence). This CDR3 has 13 amino acids. The V gene lost 5 bases and the J gene lost 5 bases, with 9 bases spanning the gap.

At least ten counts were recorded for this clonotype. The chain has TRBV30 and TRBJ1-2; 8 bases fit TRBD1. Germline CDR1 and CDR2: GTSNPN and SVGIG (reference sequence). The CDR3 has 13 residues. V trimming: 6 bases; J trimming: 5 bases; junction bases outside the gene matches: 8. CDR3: CACPYTGGYGYTF. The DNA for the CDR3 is TGTGCCTGTCCTTATACAGGGGGATATGGCTACACCTTC.

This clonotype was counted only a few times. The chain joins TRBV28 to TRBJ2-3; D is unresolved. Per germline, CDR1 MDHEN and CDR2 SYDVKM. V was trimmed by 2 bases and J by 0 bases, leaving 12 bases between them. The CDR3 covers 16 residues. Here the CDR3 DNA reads TGTGCCAGCAGTTTACCCTTAGCCACTAGCACAGATACGCAGTATTTT. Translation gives CASSLPLATSTDTQYF.

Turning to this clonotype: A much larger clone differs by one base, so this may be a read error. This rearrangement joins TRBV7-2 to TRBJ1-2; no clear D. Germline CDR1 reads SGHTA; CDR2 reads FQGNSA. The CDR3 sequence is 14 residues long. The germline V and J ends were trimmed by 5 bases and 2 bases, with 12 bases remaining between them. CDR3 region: CASSLSAGNYGYTF. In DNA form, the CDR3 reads TGTGCCAGCAGCCTCAGCGCGGGGAACTATGGCTACACCTTC.

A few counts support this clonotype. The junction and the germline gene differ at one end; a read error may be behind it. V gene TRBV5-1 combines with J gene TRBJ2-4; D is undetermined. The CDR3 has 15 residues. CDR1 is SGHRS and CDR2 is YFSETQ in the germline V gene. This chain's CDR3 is CASSLVGYGGNTQYF. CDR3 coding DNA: TGCGCCAGCAGCTTGGTAGGCTACGGTGGGAACACTCAGTACTTC.

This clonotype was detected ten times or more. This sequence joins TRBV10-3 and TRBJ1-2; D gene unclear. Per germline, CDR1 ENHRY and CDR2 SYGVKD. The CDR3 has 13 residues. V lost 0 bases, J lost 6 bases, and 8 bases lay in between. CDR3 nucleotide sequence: TGTGCCATCAGTGAGTCAAACAGACATGGCTACACCTTC. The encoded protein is CAISESNRHGYTF.

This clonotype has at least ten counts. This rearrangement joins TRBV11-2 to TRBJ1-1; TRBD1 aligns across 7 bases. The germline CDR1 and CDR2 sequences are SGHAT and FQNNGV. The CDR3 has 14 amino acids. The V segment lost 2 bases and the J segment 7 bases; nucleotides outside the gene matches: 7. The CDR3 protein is CASSLSPNRGEAFF. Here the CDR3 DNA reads TGTGCCAGCAGCTTATCCCCAAACAGGGGTGAAGCTTTCTTT.

The CDR3 protein is CSVARANTEAFF. CDR3 coding DNA: TGCAGCGTTGCCAGGGCGAACACTGAAGCTTTCTTT. V usage is TRBV29-1 and J usage is TRBJ1-1, with a weak D call TRBD1 (5 bases). V dropped 4 bases and J dropped 1 base, with 7 bases sitting between them. This CDR3 contains 12 residues. Germline loops: CDR1 SQVTM, CDR2 ANQGSEA.

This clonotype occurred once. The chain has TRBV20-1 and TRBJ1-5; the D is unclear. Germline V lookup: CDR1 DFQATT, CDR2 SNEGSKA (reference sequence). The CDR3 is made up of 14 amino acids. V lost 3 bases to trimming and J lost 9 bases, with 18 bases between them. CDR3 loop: CSASPGPFWTPQHF. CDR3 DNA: TGCAGTGCTAGCCCCGGACCGTTTTGGACGCCCCAGCATTTT.

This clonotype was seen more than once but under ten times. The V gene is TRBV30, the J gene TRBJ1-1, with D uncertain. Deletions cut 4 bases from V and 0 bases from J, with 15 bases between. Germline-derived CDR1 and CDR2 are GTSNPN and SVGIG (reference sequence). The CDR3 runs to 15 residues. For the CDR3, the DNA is TGTGCCTGGATCCCCGGGAGGCTTGTGAACACTGAAGCTTTCTTT. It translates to CAWIPGRLVNTEAFF.

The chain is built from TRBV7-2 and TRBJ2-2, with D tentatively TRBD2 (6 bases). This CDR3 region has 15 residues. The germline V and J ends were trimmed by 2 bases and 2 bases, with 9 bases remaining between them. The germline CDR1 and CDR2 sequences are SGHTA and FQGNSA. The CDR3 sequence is CASSLYGLNTGELFF. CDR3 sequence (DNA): TGTGCCAGCAGCTTATACGGACTAAACACCGGGGAGCTGTTTTTT.

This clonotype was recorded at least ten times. The CDR3, as DNA: TGTGCCAGCAGTTTAAGGCAGAGCCGCATCTACGAGCAGTACTTC. It specifies CASSLRQSRIYEQYF. The gene calls are TRBV28 and TRBJ2-7; no clear D gene. CDR1 and CDR2 from the germline V gene are MDHEN and SYDVKM. The CDR3 length is 15 residues. Trimming removed 2 bases from V and 3 bases from J, with 14 bases in between.